These 11 T cell receptor beta chains were all obtained from the same sample, sequenced in a study of cytomegalovirus exposure and HLA in healthy donors. 60 Vbeta and 13 Jbeta primers were used in PCR. Method: immunoSEQ multiplex PCR; TCRdb's copy keeps in-frame clones and lacks some. This sample has more than 150,000 clones, with 75% to 80% found just once. The source material was PBMCs. These receptors were collected from a man aged 50 to 60 in good health and CMV-seropositive.

This clone was found a few times. V is TRBV7-8 and J is TRBJ1-3; the D gene is possibly TRBD1 (6 bases). The ends were cut back, 4 bases at V and 0 bases at J, with 10 bases in the middle. This CDR3 has 15 residues. Germline-derived CDR1 and CDR2 are SGHVS and FQNEAQ. Written as DNA, the CDR3 is TGTGCCAGCAGCTACGGACAGTTCTCTGGAAACACCATATATTTT. Translation: CASSYGQFSGNTIYF.

V is TRBV6-1 and J is TRBJ1-1; 9 bases fit TRBD1. V shed 6 bases and J 9 bases; nucleotides not matched to a gene: 14. This CDR3 has 15 residues. Germline assignment: CDR1 MNHNS and CDR2 SASEGT. DNA for the CDR3: TGTGCCAGCAGGATACCGGGACAGGGACCCCAAAAAGCTTTCTTT. Residues: CASRIPGQGPQKAFF.

The gene calls are TRBV30 and TRBJ1-6; TRBD1 is a possible D gene (6 bases). The CDR3 contains 15 residues. Germline V gives CDR1 GTSNPN, CDR2 SVGIG (reference sequence). Trimming shortened V by 2 bases and J by 5 bases, and 13 bases separated the two germline ends. The CDR3 sequence is CAWSLGQGNNSPLHF. As DNA, the CDR3 is TGTGCCTGGAGTCTCGGGCAGGGGAATAATTCACCCCTCCACTTT.

A single count supports this clone. This chain joins TRBV19 and TRBJ2-2; no reliable D call. The CDR3 loop spans 14 amino acids. V lost 5 bases and J lost 0, with 7 bases in between. Germline CDR1 reads LNHDA; CDR2 reads SQIVND (reference sequence). The CDR3 region has the DNA TGTGCCAGTAGTTTTCGGTCGAACACCGGGGAGCTGTTTTTT. Translated: CASSFRSNTGELFF.

This clone was observed once. The V call is TRBV5-6, the J call TRBJ2-2, with D tentatively TRBD2 (6 bases). The germline V gene encodes CDR1 SGHDT and CDR2 YYEEEE. CDR3 length: 14 residues. V was cut by 0 bases and J by 3 bases, with 6 bases left in between. This chain's CDR3 is CASSLVADTGELFF. The CDR3, as DNA: TGTGCCAGCAGCTTGGTAGCGGACACCGGGGAGCTGTTTTTT.

V gene TRBV6-4 combines with J gene TRBJ1-5; unclear D gene. Germline V gene lookup returns CDR1 MRHNA and CDR2 SNTAGT. V lost 5 bases to trimming and J lost 0 bases, with 5 bases between them. This CDR3 comprises 13 residues. CDR3 sequence (DNA): TGTGCCAGCAGTCTAGGTAGCAATCAGCCCCAGCATTTT. This encodes CASSLGSNQPQHF.

The CDR3 nucleotides read TGTGCCAGCAGCGACCCCGCAGGGTCTGGCACAGATACGCAGTATTTT. It encodes CASSDPAGSGTDTQYF. The chain joins TRBV21-1 to TRBJ2-3; the D call TRBD1 from the table was never checked on the DNA. TRBV21-1 is assigned pseudogene status. CDR3 length: 16 residues.

V usage is TRBV9 and J usage is TRBJ2-3; D may be TRBD2 (6 bases). Trimming pared 5 bases from V and 0 bases from J, leaving 10 bases between. This CDR3 has 14 amino acids. The germline gives CDR1 SGDLS, CDR2 YYNGEE. CDR3 sequence reads: CASRGGLSTDTQYF. The DNA of the CDR3 is TGTGCCAGCAGGGGGGGTTTGAGCACAGATACGCAGTATTTT.

The CDR3 DNA reads TGTGCCAGCAGCCAGAACCACCTAGCGGCGGACGAGCAGTACTTC. Encoded protein: CASSQNHLAADEQYF. The chain couples TRBV7-6 to TRBJ2-7; 7 bases agree with TRBD2. This CDR3 contains 15 residues. The germline V gene encodes CDR1 SGHVS and CDR2 FNYEAQ. V dropped 5 bases and J dropped 5; count of bases not matched to a gene: 12.

CDR3 sequence (DNA): TGTGCCAGCAGCCGCGGCCCCCTATGGGATGAGCAGTTCTTC. Translation gives CASSRGPLWDEQFF. The gene calls are TRBV7-9 and TRBJ2-1; D call uncertain. The V and J ends lost 5 bases and 8 bases respectively, with 16 bases between them. Germline lookup yields CDR1 SEHNR and CDR2 FQNEAQ (reference sequence). The CDR3 is 14 amino acids.

The V and J genes are TRBV14 and TRBJ1-1, with D tentatively TRBD1 (6 bases). CDR1 SGHDN and CDR2 FVKESK come from the germline V gene. V gave up 4 bases and J gave up 7 bases, with 22 bases separating them. This CDR3 has 16 residues. The CDR3 region is CASSPRSRGLWIEAFF. In DNA form, the CDR3 reads TGTGCCAGCAGCCCTAGGAGCAGGGGTTTATGGATTGAAGCTTTCTTT.